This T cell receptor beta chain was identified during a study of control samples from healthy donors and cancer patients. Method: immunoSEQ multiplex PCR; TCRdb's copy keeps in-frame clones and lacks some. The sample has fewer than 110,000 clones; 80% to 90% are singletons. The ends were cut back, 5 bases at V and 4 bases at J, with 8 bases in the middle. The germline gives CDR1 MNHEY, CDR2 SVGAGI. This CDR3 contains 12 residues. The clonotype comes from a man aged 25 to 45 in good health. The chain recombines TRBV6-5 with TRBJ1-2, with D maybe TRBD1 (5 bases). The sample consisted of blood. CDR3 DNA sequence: TGTGCCAGCAGTAATACAGGCTATGGCTACACCTTC. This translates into CASSNTGYGYTF.